Presented here are 14 T cell receptor beta chains from one specimen sequenced in a study of blood T cell repertoires in COVID-19. Method: immunoSEQ multiplex PCR; TCRdb's copy keeps in-frame clones and lacks some. The table records approximately 72,000 clones, approximately 85% of them present only once. The sample taken for sequencing was peripheral blood. The receptors were gathered from an elderly woman with active or convalescent COVID-19.

CDR3 in amino acids: CASSQPSGDTDTQYF. CDR3 nucleotides: TGTGCCAGCAGCCAACCTAGCGGGGACACAGATACGCAGTATTTT. The chain recombines TRBV3-1 (or the pseudogene TRBV3-2) with TRBJ2-3; 9 bases align to TRBD2. The germline gives CDR1 LGHDT, CDR2 YNNKEL (reference sequence). Trimming removed 2 bases from V and 2 bases from J; junction bases left unmatched: 2. CDR3 length equals 15 residues.

The chain recombines TRBV6-5 with TRBJ2-6; D uncertain. CDR3 size: 15 residues. CDR1 and CDR2 from the germline V gene are MNHEY and SVGAGI. V dropped 7 bases and J dropped 2 bases, with 12 bases sitting between them. The CDR3 sequence: CASTPLIAGANVLTF. DNA of the CDR3: TGTGCCAGCACTCCCTTAATAGCTGGGGCCAACGTCCTGACTTTC.

V gene TRBV4-1 combines with J gene TRBJ2-1; 8 nucleotides align to TRBD2. V gave up 3 bases and J gave up 10 bases; unmatched junction bases: 5. The CDR3 runs 13 residues. Germline CDR1 reads MGHRA; CDR2 reads YSYEKL. The chain's CDR3 is CASSQRIAGEQFF. CDR3 in DNA: TGCGCCAGCAGCCAGAGGATAGCGGGGGAGCAGTTCTTC.

V usage is TRBV2 and J usage is TRBJ2-7; TRBD1 aligns across 10 bases. The CDR3 consists of 16 residues. The germline V gene has CDR1 SNHLY and CDR2 FYNNEI. The V gene end was trimmed by 6 bases and the J gene end by 4 bases; junction bases not matched to a gene: 12. The CDR3: CASSPLDRGVFYEQYF. The CDR3 DNA is TGTGCCAGCAGCCCCTTGGACAGGGGGGTTTTTTACGAGCAGTACTTC.

This clone was counted a single time. This chain uses TRBV7-6 with TRBJ2-1, with TRBD2 identical over 9 bases. Per the germline V gene, CDR1 is SGHVS and CDR2 is FNYEAQ. This CDR3 comprises 17 residues. V dropped 6 bases and J dropped 7; count of bases not matched to a gene: 16. CDR3 DNA sequence: TGTGCCAGCAGGAGACGCGGGAGGGCCGAACTCAGGAATGAGCAGTTCTTC. As protein: CASRRRGRAELRNEQFF.

The V gene is TRBV7-2, the J gene TRBJ1-2, with 7 bases aligning to TRBD1. The CDR3 totals 16 residues. After removal of 5 bases from V and 6 bases from J, the junction contained 15 bases not matched to a gene. Per germline, CDR1 SGHTA and CDR2 FQGNSA. The chain's CDR3 is CASSGELPFTGDGYTF. Here the CDR3 DNA reads TGTGCCAGCAGCGGGGAACTCCCCTTTACAGGGGATGGCTACACCTTC.

The chain recombines TRBV5-1 with TRBJ1-2, with 7 bases aligning to TRBD1. V trimming: 4 bases; J trimming: 4 bases; junction bases outside the gene matches: 13. Germline CDR1 and CDR2: SGHRS and YFSETQ. The CDR3 totals 16 residues. The CDR3 sequence: CASSELRTGFFYGYTF. In nucleotides, the CDR3 is TGCGCCAGCAGCGAGCTACGGACAGGATTTTTCTATGGCTACACCTTC.

The chain has TRBV2 and TRBJ2-3, with D maybe TRBD1 (5 bases). The CDR3 is 15 residues long. Germline assignment: CDR1 SNHLY and CDR2 FYNNEI. V lost 1 base, J lost 4 bases, and 12 bases lay in between. The CDR3 DNA reads TGTGCCAGCAGTGAAGGCAGGGTTGTGGCAGATACGCAGTATTTT. Translating gives CASSEGRVVADTQYF.

The sample holds one count of this clone. The chain recombines TRBV7-3 with TRBJ2-3; 8 nucleotides align to TRBD2. CDR3 length: 17 amino acids. The ends lost 5 bases at V and 3 bases at J; junction bases unmatched: 13. CDR1 is SGHTA, CDR2 FQGTGA, per germline. DNA for the CDR3: TGTGCCAGCAGCCAAAACGGGGGGGCTCTCTTAACAGATACGCAGTATTTT. This translates into CASSQNGGALLTDTQYF.

V and J are TRBV19 and TRBJ1-1; D gene ambiguous. This CDR3 is 15 amino acids long. Germline V CDR1 and CDR2: LNHDA, SQIVND (reference sequence). V was cut by 9 bases and J by 1 base, with 18 bases left in between. This CDR3 is CASMVVSDWNTEAFF. The CDR3 nucleotides read TGTGCCAGCATGGTAGTATCCGATTGGAACACTGAAGCTTTCTTT.

This sequence joins TRBV25-1 and TRBJ1-1, with a possible D match to TRBD1 (6 bases). The CDR3 is 15 amino acids. Between the trimmed V and J ends, which lost 6 bases and 7 bases, there was a span of 21 bases. Germline loops: CDR1 MGHDK, CDR2 SYGVNS. The CDR3 nucleotides are TGTGCCAGCAGGGCCCCTTGGGGGGGGCAGAGTGAAGCTTTCTTT. Encoded protein: CASRAPWGGQSEAFF. Filled out from reference TRBV25-1 and TRBJ1-1, the complete variable domain reads EADIYQTPRYLVIGTGKKITLECSQTMGHDKMYWYQQDPGMELHLIHYSYGVNSTEKGDLSSESTVSRIRTEHFPLTLESARPSHTSQYLCASRAPWGGQSEAFFGQGTRLTVV.

CDR3 protein: CASRTQGVYYGYTF. DNA for the CDR3: TGTGCCAGCAGAACCCAGGGGGTTTACTATGGCTACACCTTC. The V call is TRBV28, the J call TRBJ1-2; 7 bases line up with TRBD1. Germline V CDR1 and CDR2: MDHEN, SYDVKM. The CDR3 sequence is 14 residues long. Trimming took 6 bases from V and 3 from J; bases not matched to a gene: 7.

V usage is TRBV19 and J usage is TRBJ1-1; TRBD1 matches at 10 bases. V shed 1 base and J 1 base; nucleotides not matched to a gene: 0. The CDR3 is 15 residues long. Per germline, CDR1 LNHDA and CDR2 SQIVND (reference sequence). CDR3 nucleotide sequence: TGTGCCAGTAGTATAGGGGACAGGGGGAACACTGAAGCTTTCTTT. Its translation: CASSIGDRGNTEAFF.

This clone was detected only a few times. The chain combines TRBV7-2 with TRBJ2-1, with D perhaps matching TRBD1 (5 bases). The CDR3 length is 13 residues. Per the germline V gene, CDR1 is SGHTA and CDR2 is FQGNSA. V was pared by 0 bases and J by 7 bases, with 7 bases between. CDR3 sequence (DNA): TGTGCCAGCAGCTTAGCCAGGGTTAATGAGCAGTTCTTC. This encodes CASSLARVNEQFF. The whole variable domain, remainder taken from reference TRBV7-2 and TRBJ2-1, is GAGVSQSPSNKVTEKGKDVELRCDPISGHTALYWYRQSLGQGLEFLIYFQGNSAPDKSGLPSDRFSAERTGGSVSTLTIQRTQQEDSAVYLCASSLARVNEQFFGPGTRLTVL.